Each of the 7 T cell receptor beta chains below was sequenced from the same sample in a study of tumor and adjacent non-tumor tissue in lung cancer. Three rounds of nested PCR, following a modified ARM-PCR protocol, produced the TCRbeta library. TCRdb analysed the multiplex PCR reads with MiXCR anew, one entry per CDR3 protein. The table includes just over 200,000 distinct CDR3 sequences, 71% detected once. No cell sorting was done before RNA was extracted from the tissue. The sequenced sample consisted of lung tumor tissue. The receptors shown here come from a man in his fifties or sixties with non-small cell lung cancer.

In the case of this clonotype: Mismatch with germline at one junction end may stem from a read error. The CDR3 DNA is TGTGCCAGCAGCTATAGGTCGTCGGGTCAGGGGGACGAGCAATACTTC. Its protein product is CASSYRSSGQGDEQYF. V gene TRBV11-2 combines with J gene TRBJ2-7, with TRBD1 identical over 7 bases. CDR1 and CDR2 from the germline V gene are SGHAT and FQNNGV. This CDR3 spans 16 amino acids.

For this clonotype: At one end the junction does not follow the germline gene, possibly because of a read error. The chain links TRBV11-1 to TRBJ2-3; D is possibly TRBD1 (6 bases). CDR3 size: 15 residues. Germline V gene data show CDR1 as SGHAT and CDR2 as FQDESV (reference sequence). Here the CDR3 reads CASSQSRGETGTQYF. CDR3 DNA sequence: TGTGCCAGCAGCCAATCCAGGGGTGAGACAGGTACGCAGTATTTT.

On this clonotype itself: This may come from a read error, since a much larger clone is one base off. The chain couples TRBV11-2 to TRBJ2-7; 9 positions agree with TRBD2. From germline, CDR1 is SGHAT and CDR2 FQNNGV. CDR3 length: 14 amino acids. V shed 0 bases and J 6 bases; nucleotides not matched to a gene: 3. The DNA of the CDR3 is TGTGCCAGCAGCTTAGAGTGGCGGGGGGGCGAGCAGTACTTC. It codes for CASSLEWRGGEQYF.

V is TRBV6-5 and J is TRBJ2-2; the match to TRBD2 covers 7 bases. CDR1 is MNHEY and CDR2 is SVGAGI in the germline V gene. CDR3 length equals 15 residues. V gave up 6 bases and J gave up 4 bases; unmatched junction bases: 8. The CDR3 here is CASRKIGRVTGELFF. The CDR3 DNA reads as TGTGCCAGCAGGAAAATTGGGAGGGTCACCGGGGAGCTGTTTTTT.

Concerning this clonotype itself: A read error is possible here, since a much larger clone lies one base away. This chain connects TRBV4-1 to TRBJ2-4; either TRBD1 or TRBD2 may fit D (6 bases each). In germline, CDR1 is MGHRA, CDR2 YSYEKL. V dropped 4 bases and J dropped 5 bases, with 15 bases sitting between them. This CDR3 is 15 amino acids long. The CDR3 DNA follows: TGCGCCAGCAGCCGAGTGACTAGACAGGAAAACATTCAGTACTTC. It is translated as CASSRVTRQENIQYF.

This clonotype showed up many times. This chain uses TRBV20-1 with TRBJ2-1; D uncertain. The V gene lost 6 bases and the J gene lost 0 bases, with 12 bases spanning the gap. The CDR3 has 14 residues. CDR1 is DFQATT, CDR2 SNEGSKA, per germline (reference sequence). CDR3 coding DNA: TGCAGTGCCCTAGACTCCCTCTCCTACAATGAGCAGTTCTTC. It codes for CSALDSLSYNEQFF.

For this clonotype: An end of the junction differs from the germline gene, which may be a read error. The gene calls are TRBV20-1 and TRBJ1-2; D might be TRBD1 (6 bases). From germline, CDR1 is DFQATT and CDR2 SNEGSKA (reference sequence). There are 15 residues in the CDR3. CDR3 in DNA: TGCAGTGCACCTGAGGGGGTACGGGGGTTAGGAGGCTACATCTTC. Its protein is CSAPEGVRGLGGYIF.